This entry describes one T cell receptor (beta chain). The target antigen is unknown. This sample was included in a study of cytomegalovirus exposure and HLA in healthy donors. General study results and limits: Later on, analysis showed that most CMV-associated TCR beta chains appeared to be HLA-restricted.

V gave up 7 bases and J gave up 1 base, with 22 bases separating them. Germline assignment: CDR1 SGHTS and CDR2 YDEGEE. The CDR3 runs to 17 residues. It was with 60 Vbeta and 13 Jbeta primers that the PCR ran. Clones were read by immunoSEQ multiplex PCR, and TCRdb kept only the in-frame ones, dropping some. This sample carries tens of thousands of clones, 35% to 55% of them seen once, and the ten largest clones take less than 2%. Sequencing was carried out using PBMCs. This sequence joins TRBV5-8 and TRBJ2-3, with D possibly matching TRBD1 (6 bases). The receptor comes from a woman aged 50 to 65 in good health and CMV-seronegative. In nucleotides, the CDR3 is TGTGCCAGCCCCCAGGCGGTGGGTCAGGGGCGCACAGATACGCAGTATTTT. Its protein is CASPQAVGQGRTDTQYF. The full variable domain, rest sourced from reference TRBV5-8 and TRBJ2-3, is EAGVTQSPTHLIKTRGQQATLRCSPISGHTSVYWYQQALGLGLQFLLWYDEGEERNRGNFPPRFSGRQFPNYSSELNVNALELEDSALYLCASPQAVGQGRTDTQYFGPGTRLTVL.